One sample yielded the 16 T cell receptor beta chains listed below, sequenced in a study of blood T cell repertoires in COVID-19. Sequencing was performed with immunoSEQ multiplex PCR; in TCRdb, only in-frame clones are kept and a portion is missing. The sample includes about 170,000 clones, around 84% of them seen just once. The specimen was peripheral blood. These receptors originate from a woman of 80 years or more with COVID-19, enrolled during active disease.

This sequence joins TRBV28 and TRBJ2-5; D gene unclear. Germline V gene sequence: CDR1 MDHEN, CDR2 SYDVKM. The CDR3 has 14 residues. The V and J ends lost 5 bases and 2 bases respectively, with 12 bases between them. The CDR3 DNA sequence: TGTGCCAGCAGTCCCAAGCCTCGACAAGAGACCCAGTACTTC. This encodes CASSPKPRQETQYF.

This clone was recorded once. The chain links TRBV7-8 to TRBJ1-1; 7 bases line up with TRBD1. Trimming took 3 bases from V and 3 from J; bases not matched to a gene: 10. The CDR3 is 16 residues long. Germline V gives CDR1 SGHVS, CDR2 FQNEAQ. CDR3 residues: CASSLRQGVADTEAFF. The CDR3 DNA sequence: TGTGCCAGCAGCTTGCGACAGGGAGTCGCGGACACTGAAGCTTTCTTT.

This clone was seen once. V usage is TRBV28 and J usage is TRBJ1-1; TRBD1 matches at 8 bases. Trimming took 6 bases from V and 4 from J; bases not matched to a gene: 10. CDR1 is MDHEN and CDR2 is SYDVKM in the germline V gene. The CDR3 consists of 15 residues. CDR3 in amino acids: CASRGRTGSSTEAFF. CDR3 sequence (DNA): TGTGCCAGCAGGGGCAGGACAGGGAGCAGCACTGAAGCTTTCTTT.

The table lists this clone with a count of one. This chain uses TRBV6-5 with TRBJ1-1; D remains unclear. The CDR3 has 13 amino acids. The V end was cut by 0 bases, the J end by 4 bases, with 6 bases between. The germline CDR1 and CDR2 sequences are MNHEY and SVGAGI. This chain's CDR3 is CASSYSERTEAFF. CDR3 nucleotides: TGTGCCAGCAGTTACTCGGAGCGCACTGAAGCTTTCTTT.

The V and J genes are TRBV20-1 and TRBJ1-2; D remains unclear. The germline V gene has CDR1 DFQATT and CDR2 SNEGSKA (reference sequence). V lost 3 bases, J lost 0 bases, and 8 bases lay in between. This CDR3 spans 13 amino acids. CDR3 region: CSASYPANYGYTF. The CDR3 DNA follows: TGCAGTGCTAGTTATCCAGCTAACTATGGCTACACCTTC.

The chain joins TRBV7-9 to TRBJ2-1, with a tentative D call TRBD2 (7 bases). With 6 bases removed from V and 3 bases from J, the gap between germline ends came to 15 bases. Germline V CDR1 and CDR2: SEHNR, FQNEAQ (reference sequence). The CDR3 is made up of 15 amino acids. The CDR3 DNA reads as TGTGCCAGCAGTCGCGGACTAGGGGGCTACAATGAGCAGTTCTTC. It translates to CASSRGLGGYNEQFF.

The chain links TRBV7-9 to TRBJ2-3, with 8 bases that match TRBD2. Trimming at V came to 5 bases and at J to 4 bases, leaving 11 bases not matched to a gene. Germline CDR1 SEHNR, CDR2 FQNEAQ (reference sequence). This CDR3 is 16 amino acids long. The CDR3 here is CASSPPGLGGADTQYF. CDR3 in DNA: TGTGCCAGCAGCCCGCCGGGACTAGGAGGAGCAGATACGCAGTATTTT.

The chain recombines TRBV7-3 with TRBJ2-3; TRBD1 aligns across 8 bases. V shed 7 bases and J 2 bases; nucleotides not matched to a gene: 8. This CDR3 has 15 amino acids. Germline V gives CDR1 SGHTA, CDR2 FQGTGA. Written as DNA, the CDR3 is TGTGCCAGCACCACAGGGGGACAGAACACAGATACGCAGTATTTT. As protein: CASTTGGQNTDTQYF.

In its sample, this clone was seen once. This chain joins TRBV19 and TRBJ1-1; D unresolved. Trimming took off 9 bases at V and 4 bases at J, with 15 bases between the two ends. Germline-derived CDR1 and CDR2 are LNHDA and SQIVND (reference sequence). CDR3 length: 13 residues. Written as DNA, the CDR3 is TGTGCCAGCCGTCTCTCGGGAGGCACTGAAGCTTTCTTT. It specifies CASRLSGGTEAFF.

CDR3 nucleotides: TGTGCCAGCAGTTTTGGGGAGTACAATGAGCAGTTCTTC. Protein product: CASSFGEYNEQFF. The chain joins TRBV27 to TRBJ2-1, with D tentatively TRBD2 (5 bases). CDR1 is MNHEY, CDR2 SMNVEV, per germline (reference sequence). V was cut by 3 bases and J by 4 bases, with 7 bases left in between. The CDR3 sequence is 13 residues long.

V usage is TRBV7-8 and J usage is TRBJ2-5, with no clear D. Per the germline V gene, CDR1 is SGHVS and CDR2 is FQNEAQ. Trimming stripped 5 bases from V and 5 bases from J, with 9 bases between. CDR3 length equals 12 residues. DNA for the CDR3: TGTGCCAGCAGCCGCGTCAGGGAGACCCAGTACTTC. This translates into CASSRVRETQYF.

The chain is built from TRBV7-2 and TRBJ2-3, with D unresolved. This CDR3 has 14 residues. In germline, CDR1 is SGHTA, CDR2 FQGNSA. V was clipped by 1 base and J by 2 bases, with 7 bases between them. CDR3 in DNA: TGTGCCAGCAGCTTAGGAGTAGACACAGATACGCAGTATTTT. Translation gives CASSLGVDTDTQYF.

V is TRBV27 and J is TRBJ2-4; 12 nucleotides align to TRBD1. The J segment lost 2 bases and the V segment lost 4 bases, leaving 9 bases of the junction unmatched. Germline CDR1 is MNHEY and CDR2 is SMNVEV (reference sequence). This CDR3 has 18 residues. The CDR3 DNA reads TGTGCCAGCAGTTCCCCGGGGGGGACAGGGGGCACCAAAAACATTCAGTACTTC. It is translated as CASSSPGGTGGTKNIQYF.

The chain couples TRBV3-1 (or the pseudogene TRBV3-2) to TRBJ1-3; D gene uncertain. Per germline, CDR1 LGHDT and CDR2 YNNKEL (reference sequence). Deletions cut 6 bases from V and 4 bases from J, with 16 bases between. The CDR3 length is 15 residues. The CDR3 region is CASRPPLEGGNTIYF. CDR3 bases: TGTGCCAGCAGGCCCCCTCTGGAGGGCGGAAACACCATATATTTT.

In this sample, this clone turned up a few times. This rearrangement joins TRBV5-8 to TRBJ1-1, with unresolved D. Trimming took off 5 bases at V and 0 bases at J, with 8 bases between the two ends. The CDR3 totals 13 residues. The germline V gene encodes CDR1 SGHTS and CDR2 YDEGEE. The CDR3: CASRQVMNTEAFF. CDR3 nucleotide sequence: TGTGCCAGCAGGCAGGTCATGAACACTGAAGCTTTCTTT.

The V gene is TRBV12-3 or TRBV12-4, the J gene TRBJ2-7, with 7 bases fitting TRBD1. The CDR3 contains 13 residues. Trimming took 3 bases from V and 4 from J; bases not matched to a gene: 3. The CDR3 protein is CASSFNRGYEQYF. DNA of the CDR3: TGTGCCAGCAGTTTTAACAGGGGTTACGAGCAGTACTTC.